The source of this TCR beta chain is a study of blood T cells in healthy people across ages. The CDR3 consists of 16 residues. Germline-derived CDR1 and CDR2 are SGHAT and FQNNGV. It was with a sample-barcoded 5' primer and a J-beta primer mix that a second PCR of about 7 to 12 cycles was run. Each CDR3 protein is one row after TCRdb ran MiXCR on the 5' RACE reads. In the table there are about 630,000 distinct CDR3 sequences, 20% to 25% of which are singletons. Sequencing input: blood. The sequence derives from a man aged 70 or older in good health. J is TRBJ2-1 and V is TRBV11-2; TRBD2 aligns across 10 bases. TRBJ2-7 explains the end of the DNA better; the J call may be wrong. The CDR3 DNA reads as TGTGCCAGCAGCTTAGGGTCTAGCGGGAGTAGGTACGAGCAGTACTTC. Translation: CASSLGSSGSRYEQYF.